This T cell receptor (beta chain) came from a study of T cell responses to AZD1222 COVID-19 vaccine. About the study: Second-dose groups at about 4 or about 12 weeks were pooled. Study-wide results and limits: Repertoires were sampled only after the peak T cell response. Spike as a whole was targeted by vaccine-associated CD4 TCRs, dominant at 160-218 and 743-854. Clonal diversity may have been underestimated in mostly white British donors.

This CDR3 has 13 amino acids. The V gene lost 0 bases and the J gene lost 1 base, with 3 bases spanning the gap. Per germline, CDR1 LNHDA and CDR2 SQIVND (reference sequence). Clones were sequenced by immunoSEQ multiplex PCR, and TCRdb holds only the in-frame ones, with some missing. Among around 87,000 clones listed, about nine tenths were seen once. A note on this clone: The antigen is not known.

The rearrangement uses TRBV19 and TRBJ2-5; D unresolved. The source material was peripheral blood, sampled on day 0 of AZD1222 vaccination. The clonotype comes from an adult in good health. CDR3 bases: TGTGCCAGTAGTATAGACTTCCAAGAGACCCAGTACTTC. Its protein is CASSIDFQETQYF.